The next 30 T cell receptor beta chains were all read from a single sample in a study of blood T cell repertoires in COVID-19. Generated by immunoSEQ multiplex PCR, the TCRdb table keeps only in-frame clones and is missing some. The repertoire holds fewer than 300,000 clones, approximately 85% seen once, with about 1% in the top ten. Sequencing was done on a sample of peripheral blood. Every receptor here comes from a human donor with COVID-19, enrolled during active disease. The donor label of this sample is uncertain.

CDR3 amino acids: CSASGRGYQETQYF. The CDR3 DNA is TGCAGTGCTAGTGGCAGGGGATACCAAGAGACCCAGTACTTC. V is TRBV20-1 and J is TRBJ2-5; D perhaps matches TRBD1 (6 bases). Deletions cut 3 bases from V and 0 bases from J, with 11 bases between. The CDR3 has 14 amino acids. The germline V gene encodes CDR1 DFQATT and CDR2 SNEGSKA (reference sequence).

The DNA of the CDR3 is TGTGCCAGCAGCCAAGATCGGGGGTTACATGGCTACACCTTC. Translating gives CASSQDRGLHGYTF. This chain links TRBV3-1 (or the pseudogene TRBV3-2) with TRBJ1-2; TRBD1 might be the D (5 bases). The germline gives CDR1 LGHDT, CDR2 YNNKEL (reference sequence). The CDR3 contains 14 residues. The V end lost 0 bases, the J end lost 6 bases, and 11 bases lay between the germline ends.

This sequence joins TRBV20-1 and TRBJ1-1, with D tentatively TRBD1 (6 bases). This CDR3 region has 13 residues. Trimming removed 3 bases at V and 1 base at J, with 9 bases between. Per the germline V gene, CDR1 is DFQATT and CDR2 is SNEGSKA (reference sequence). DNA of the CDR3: TGCAGTGCTAGTGACAGGTCGAACACTGAAGCTTTCTTT. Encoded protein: CSASDRSNTEAFF.

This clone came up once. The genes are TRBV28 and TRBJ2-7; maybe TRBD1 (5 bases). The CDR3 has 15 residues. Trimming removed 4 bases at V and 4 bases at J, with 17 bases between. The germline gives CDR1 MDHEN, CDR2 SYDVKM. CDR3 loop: CASSSPPDSRYEQYF. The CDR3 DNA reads TGTGCCAGCAGTTCCCCCCCCGACAGCAGATACGAGCAGTACTTC.

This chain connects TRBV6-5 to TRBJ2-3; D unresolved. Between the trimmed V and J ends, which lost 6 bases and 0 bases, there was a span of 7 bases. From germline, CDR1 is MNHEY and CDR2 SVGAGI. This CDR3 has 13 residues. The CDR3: CASRQASTDTQYF. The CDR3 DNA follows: TGTGCCAGCAGGCAGGCTAGCACAGATACGCAGTATTTT.

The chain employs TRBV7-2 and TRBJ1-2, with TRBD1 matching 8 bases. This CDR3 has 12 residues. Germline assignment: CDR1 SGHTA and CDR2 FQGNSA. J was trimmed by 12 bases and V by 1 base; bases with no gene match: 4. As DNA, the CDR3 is TGTGCCAGCAGCTTAGGGACAGGGAAGAACACCTTC. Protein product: CASSLGTGKNTF.

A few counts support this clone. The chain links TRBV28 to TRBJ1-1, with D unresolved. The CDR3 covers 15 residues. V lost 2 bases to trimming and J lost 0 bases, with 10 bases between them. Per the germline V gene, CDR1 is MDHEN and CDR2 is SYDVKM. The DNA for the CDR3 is TGTGCCAGCAGTTTACGGTGGAGCATGAACACTGAAGCTTTCTTT. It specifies CASSLRWSMNTEAFF.

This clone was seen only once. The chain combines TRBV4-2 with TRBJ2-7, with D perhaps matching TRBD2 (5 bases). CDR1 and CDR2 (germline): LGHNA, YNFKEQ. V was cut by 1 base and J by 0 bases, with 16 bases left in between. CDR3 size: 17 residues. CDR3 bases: TGTGCCAGCAGCCAAGGGCGCCGGGATCTCGGCTCCTACGAGCAGTACTTC. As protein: CASSQGRRDLGSYEQYF.

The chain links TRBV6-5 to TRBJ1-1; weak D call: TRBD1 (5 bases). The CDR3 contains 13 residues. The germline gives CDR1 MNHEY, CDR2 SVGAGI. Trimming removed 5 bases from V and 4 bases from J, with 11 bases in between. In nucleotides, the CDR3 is TGTGCCAGCAGTCAGGGCTATGGCACTGAAGCTTTCTTT. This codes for CASSQGYGTEAFF.

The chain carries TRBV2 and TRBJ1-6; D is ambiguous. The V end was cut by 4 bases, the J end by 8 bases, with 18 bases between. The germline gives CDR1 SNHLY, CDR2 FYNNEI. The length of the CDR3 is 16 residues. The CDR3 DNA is TGTGCCAGCAGTGGGACCCGGGGAAAATGGGATTCACCCCTCCACTTT. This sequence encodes CASSGTRGKWDSPLHF.

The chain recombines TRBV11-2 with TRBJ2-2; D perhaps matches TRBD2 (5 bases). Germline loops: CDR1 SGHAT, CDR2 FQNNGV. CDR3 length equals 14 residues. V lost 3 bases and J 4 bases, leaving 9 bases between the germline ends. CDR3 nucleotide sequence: TGTGCCAGCAGCTTCCAGGAGGTCACCGGGGAGCTGTTTTTT. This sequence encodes CASSFQEVTGELFF.

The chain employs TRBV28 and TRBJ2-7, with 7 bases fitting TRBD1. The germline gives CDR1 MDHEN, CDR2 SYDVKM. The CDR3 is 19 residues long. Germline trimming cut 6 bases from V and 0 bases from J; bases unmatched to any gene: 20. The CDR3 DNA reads TGTGCCAGCAGGACCCCTCGGGACAGAAGTTTCCAAAGCTCCTACGAGCAGTACTTC. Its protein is CASRTPRDRSFQSSYEQYF.

The CDR3 DNA follows: TGCGCCAGCAGCTCGGGGTCTGGGTCCTACAATGAGCAGTTCTTC. Translated: CASSSGSGSYNEQFF. The chain links TRBV5-1 to TRBJ2-1, with D possibly being TRBD2 (5 bases). This CDR3 comprises 15 residues. Germline CDR1 and CDR2: SGHRS and YFSETQ. The V gene lost 3 bases and the J gene lost 1 base, with 11 bases spanning the gap.

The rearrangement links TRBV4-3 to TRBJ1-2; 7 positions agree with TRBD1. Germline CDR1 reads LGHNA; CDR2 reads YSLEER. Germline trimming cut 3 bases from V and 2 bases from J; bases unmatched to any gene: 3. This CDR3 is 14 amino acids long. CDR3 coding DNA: TGCGCCAGCAGCCAGGGACAGCGAAACTATGGCTACACCTTC. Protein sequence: CASSQGQRNYGYTF.

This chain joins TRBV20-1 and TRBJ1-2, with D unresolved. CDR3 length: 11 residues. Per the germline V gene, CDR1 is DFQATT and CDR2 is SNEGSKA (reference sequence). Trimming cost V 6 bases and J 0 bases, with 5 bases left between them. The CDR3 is CSAQSNYGYTF. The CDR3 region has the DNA TGCAGTGCACAGTCTAACTATGGCTACACCTTC.

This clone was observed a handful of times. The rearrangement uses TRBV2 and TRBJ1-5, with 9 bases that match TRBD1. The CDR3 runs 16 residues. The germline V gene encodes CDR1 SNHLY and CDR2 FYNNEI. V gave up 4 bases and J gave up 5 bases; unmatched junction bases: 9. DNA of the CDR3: TGTGCCAGCAGTGGGAAACAGGGGGCATTCCATCAGCCCCAGCATTTT. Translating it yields CASSGKQGAFHQPQHF.

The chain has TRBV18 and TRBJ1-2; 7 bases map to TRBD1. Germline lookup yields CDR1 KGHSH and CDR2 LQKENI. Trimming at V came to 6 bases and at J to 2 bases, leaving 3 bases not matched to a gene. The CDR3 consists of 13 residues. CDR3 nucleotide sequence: TGTGCCAGCTCGGGGACAGCCAACTATGGCTACACCTTC. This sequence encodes CASSGTANYGYTF.

The CDR3 DNA reads as TGTGCCAGCAGTTCAAAAGACACCGCTAACTATGGCTACACCTTC. It is translated as CASSSKDTANYGYTF. The V call is TRBV6-1, the J call TRBJ1-2; D remains ambiguous. The CDR3 sequence is 15 residues long. Trimming cost V 5 bases and J 0 bases, with 13 bases left between them. CDR1 MNHNS and CDR2 SASEGT come from the germline V gene.

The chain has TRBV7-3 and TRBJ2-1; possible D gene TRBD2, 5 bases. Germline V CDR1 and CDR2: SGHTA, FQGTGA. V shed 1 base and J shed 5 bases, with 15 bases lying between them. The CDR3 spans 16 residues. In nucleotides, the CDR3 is TGTGCCAGCAGCTTAAGTAGCGCAGGAAACAACAATGAGCAGTTCTTC. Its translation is CASSLSSAGNNNEQFF.

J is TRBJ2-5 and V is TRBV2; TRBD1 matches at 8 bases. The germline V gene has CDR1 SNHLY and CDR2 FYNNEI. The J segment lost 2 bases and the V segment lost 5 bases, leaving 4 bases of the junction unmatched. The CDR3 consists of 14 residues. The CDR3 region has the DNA TGTGCCAGCAGTTTCAGACAGGGGCAAGAGACCCAGTACTTC. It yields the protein CASSFRQGQETQYF. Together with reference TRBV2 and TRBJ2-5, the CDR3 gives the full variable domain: EPEVTQTPSHQVTQMGQEVILRCVPISNHLYFYWYRQILGQKVEFLVSFYNNEISEKSEIFDDQFSVERPDGSNFTLKIRSTKLEDSAMYFCASSFRQGQETQYFGPGTRLLVL.

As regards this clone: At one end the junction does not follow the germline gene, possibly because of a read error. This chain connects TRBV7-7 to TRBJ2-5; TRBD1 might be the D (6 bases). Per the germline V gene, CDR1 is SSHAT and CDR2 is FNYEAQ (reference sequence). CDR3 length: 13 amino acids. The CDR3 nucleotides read TGTGCTAGCAGCTTAGGGACAAAAGAGACCCAGTACTTC. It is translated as CASSLGTKETQYF.

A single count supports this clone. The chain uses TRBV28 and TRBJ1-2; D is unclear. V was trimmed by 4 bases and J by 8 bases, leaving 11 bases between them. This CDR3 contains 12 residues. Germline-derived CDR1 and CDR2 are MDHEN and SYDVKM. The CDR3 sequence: CASSSATWGYTF. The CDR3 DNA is TGTGCCAGCAGTTCCGCAACATGGGGCTACACCTTC.

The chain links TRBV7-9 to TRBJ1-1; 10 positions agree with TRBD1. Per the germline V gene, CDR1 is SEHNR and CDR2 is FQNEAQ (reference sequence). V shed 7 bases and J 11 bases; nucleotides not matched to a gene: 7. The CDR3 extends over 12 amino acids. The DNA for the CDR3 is TGTGCCAGCACCCGGGACAGGGGAGGGGCTTTCTTT. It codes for CASTRDRGGAFF.

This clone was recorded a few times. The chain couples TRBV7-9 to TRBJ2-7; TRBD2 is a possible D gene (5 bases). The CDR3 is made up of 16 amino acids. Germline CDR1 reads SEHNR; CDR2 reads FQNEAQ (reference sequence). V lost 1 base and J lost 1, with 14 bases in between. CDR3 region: CASSLGSSGASYEQYF. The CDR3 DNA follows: TGTGCCAGCAGCTTAGGATCGAGCGGAGCTTCCTACGAGCAGTACTTC.

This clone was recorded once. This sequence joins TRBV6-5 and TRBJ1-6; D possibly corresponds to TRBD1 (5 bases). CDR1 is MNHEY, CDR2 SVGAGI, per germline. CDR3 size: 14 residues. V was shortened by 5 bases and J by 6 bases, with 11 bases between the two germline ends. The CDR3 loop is CASSSDSLNSPLHF. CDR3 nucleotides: TGTGCCAGCAGTAGCGACAGCCTTAATTCACCCCTCCACTTT.

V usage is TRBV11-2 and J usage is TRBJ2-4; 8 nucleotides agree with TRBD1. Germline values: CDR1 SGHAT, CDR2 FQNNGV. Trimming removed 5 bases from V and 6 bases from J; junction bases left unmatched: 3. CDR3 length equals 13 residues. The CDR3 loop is CASSQGAVNIQYF. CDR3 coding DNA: TGTGCCAGCAGCCAGGGGGCGGTAAACATTCAGTACTTC.

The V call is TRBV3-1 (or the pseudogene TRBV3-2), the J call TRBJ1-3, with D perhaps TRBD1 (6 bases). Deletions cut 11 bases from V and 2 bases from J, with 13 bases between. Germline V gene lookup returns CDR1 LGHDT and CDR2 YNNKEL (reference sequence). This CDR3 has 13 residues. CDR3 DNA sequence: TGTGCCTCCGCAGGGGTAACTGGAAACACCATATATTTT. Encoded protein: CASAGVTGNTIYF.

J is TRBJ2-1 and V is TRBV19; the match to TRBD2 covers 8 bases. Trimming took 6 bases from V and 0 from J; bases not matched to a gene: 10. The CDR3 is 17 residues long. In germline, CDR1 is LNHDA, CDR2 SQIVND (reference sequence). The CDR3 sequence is CASSITRLALSYNEQFF. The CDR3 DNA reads TGTGCCAGTAGCATTACCCGACTAGCGCTCTCCTACAATGAGCAGTTCTTC.

Here the CDR3 reads CASSYGQGGQETQYF. The CDR3 DNA sequence: TGCGCCAGCAGCTACGGACAGGGTGGGCAAGAGACCCAGTACTTC. J is TRBJ2-5 and V is TRBV5-1; 8 bases align to TRBD1. Germline V gene lookup returns CDR1 SGHRS and CDR2 YFSETQ. This CDR3 region has 15 residues. With V trimmed by 3 bases and J by 2 bases, 6 bases remained unmatched.

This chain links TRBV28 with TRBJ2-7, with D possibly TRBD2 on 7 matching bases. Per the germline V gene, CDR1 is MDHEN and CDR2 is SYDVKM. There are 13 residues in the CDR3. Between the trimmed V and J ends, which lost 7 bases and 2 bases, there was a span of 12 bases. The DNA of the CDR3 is TGTGCCAGCACGGAGGGGGGGGCCTACGAGCAGTACTTC. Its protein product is CASTEGGAYEQYF.